The 12 T cell receptor beta chains reported below all come from one sample, sequenced in a study of T cell responses to AZD1222 COVID-19 vaccine (dated by TCRdb to the early 2020s). Reading the label with the study, this specimen's time point is: baseline before first vaccination. Libraries came from the immunoSEQ multiplex PCR assay. TCRdb took this table from immuneACCESS and kept in-frame rearrangements with V and J called. Such tables lack part of the clones; where checked against another copy, unresolved V genes explain under half of the gap, and the rest is unexplained. The sample contains about 150,000 clones, 80% to 95% of them found a single time. The ten largest account for around 1.3% of the sample. The sequenced sample was peripheral blood, obtained on day 0 of AZD1222 vaccination. Receptors originate from an adult in good health.

CDR3 loop: CATSDNRLRDSELNTEAFF. The CDR3 DNA reads TGTGCCACCAGTGATAACAGACTCCGGGACAGCGAGTTGAACACTGAAGCTTTCTTT. J is TRBJ1-1 and V is TRBV24-1, with 7 positions matching TRBD1. The CDR3 contains 19 residues. Germline-derived CDR1 and CDR2 are KGHDR and SFDVKD. After removal of 3 bases from V and 0 bases from J, the junction contained 15 bases not matched to a gene.

V is TRBV6-4 and J is TRBJ2-7; 8 bases line up with TRBD1. The CDR3 contains 13 residues. From germline, CDR1 is MRHNA and CDR2 SNTAGT. J gave up 3 bases and V 5 bases, and 3 bases lay outside the gene matches. CDR3 loop: CASSPGGYYEQYF. For the CDR3, the DNA is TGTGCCAGCAGTCCAGGGGGCTACTACGAGCAGTACTTC.

The rearrangement links TRBV5-4 to TRBJ1-1, with D tentatively TRBD1 (6 bases). CDR3 size: 15 residues. CDR1 and CDR2 (germline): SGHNT, YYREEE (reference sequence). V was clipped by 3 bases and J by 0 bases, with 12 bases between them. The CDR3 bases are TGTGCCAGCAGCTCGGCGGGGGCGGTGAACACTGAAGCTTTCTTT. This gives the protein CASSSAGAVNTEAFF.

This rearrangement joins TRBV7-9 to TRBJ2-7, with D possibly TRBD1 on 5 matching bases. V was cut by 4 bases and J by 3 bases, with 7 bases left in between. Germline V gene data show CDR1 as SEHNR and CDR2 as FQNEAQ (reference sequence). The CDR3 runs 12 residues. The CDR3, as DNA: TGTGCCAGCAGCTACCAGGGCTACGAGCAGTACTTC. Its translation: CASSYQGYEQYF.

This chain joins TRBV2 and TRBJ1-2; TRBD1 aligns across 8 bases. The CDR3 sequence is 15 residues long. With 0 bases clipped from V and 8 bases from J, the junction kept 8 bases outside the gene matches. Germline lookup yields CDR1 SNHLY and CDR2 FYNNEI. CDR3 DNA: TGTGCCAGCAGTGAAGCGCCCCAGGGGGCGCGGGGCTACACCTTC. Translated, it gives CASSEAPQGARGYTF.

V and J are TRBV19 and TRBJ1-5, with 8 nucleotides matching TRBD1. This CDR3 has 15 amino acids. The V gene's germline CDR1 is LNHDA and CDR2 SQIVND (reference sequence). With 8 bases clipped from V and 0 bases from J, the junction kept 6 bases outside the gene matches. The CDR3 sequence: CASGTGRNSNQPQHF. CDR3 DNA sequence: TGTGCCAGTGGGACAGGTCGAAATAGCAATCAGCCCCAGCATTTT.

This chain uses TRBV7-2 with TRBJ1-6; 10 bases match TRBD1. Unmatched junction bases numbered 2, after V lost 6 bases and J lost 9 bases. CDR1 and CDR2 from the germline V gene are SGHTA and FQGNSA. This CDR3 comprises 13 residues. CDR3 DNA: TGTGCCAGCAGGACAGGGGGCTCTTCACCCCTCCACTTT. This codes for CASRTGGSSPLHF. The entire variable domain, with the rest obtained from reference TRBV7-2 and TRBJ1-6, is as follows: GAGVSQSPSNKVTEKGKDVELRCDPISGHTALYWYRQSLGQGLEFLIYFQGNSAPDKSGLPSDRFSAERTGGSVSTLTIQRTQQEDSAVYLCASRTGGSSPLHFGNGTRLTVT.

This clone is a singleton in its sample. V usage is TRBV15 and J usage is TRBJ2-7; D might be TRBD1 or TRBD2, each matching 5 bases. Trimming took 9 bases from V and 4 from J, leaving 16 bases between them. Germline V CDR1 and CDR2: LNHNV, YYDKDF (reference sequence). The CDR3 runs 13 residues. CDR3 DNA: TGTGCCACAGAACGTGGGGGAACGTACGAGCAGTACTTC. It translates to CATERGGTYEQYF.

The V and J genes are TRBV27 and TRBJ2-1, with 8 bases that match TRBD1. The CDR3 totals 14 residues. V shed 6 bases, J shed 7 bases, and the junction held 8 bases outside the gene matches. CDR1 is MNHEY, CDR2 SMNVEV, per germline (reference sequence). CDR3 residues: CASSGTGWGNEQFF. CDR3 coding DNA: TGTGCCAGCAGCGGGACAGGTTGGGGGAATGAGCAGTTCTTC.

The rearrangement uses TRBV28 and TRBJ2-1; D remains unclear. Germline CDR1 MDHEN, CDR2 SYDVKM. Trimming pared 5 bases from V and 9 bases from J, leaving 8 bases between. The CDR3 extends over 11 amino acids. The chain's CDR3 is CASSPLAEQFF. The CDR3 nucleotides read TGTGCCAGCAGTCCCCTGGCTGAGCAGTTCTTC.

J is TRBJ1-5 and V is TRBV7-9, with a possible D match to TRBD1 (5 bases). Germline-derived CDR1 and CDR2 are SEHNR and FQNEAQ (reference sequence). Trimming cost V 0 bases and J 5 bases, with 14 bases left between them. The CDR3 totals 16 residues. This CDR3 is CASSLAGRERHQPQHF. The DNA for the CDR3 is TGTGCCAGCAGCTTAGCGGGCAGGGAGCGGCATCAGCCCCAGCATTTT.

This clone appeared once. This chain uses TRBV5-1 with TRBJ1-2; D is ambiguous. Deletions cut 0 bases from V and 8 bases from J, with 8 bases between. From germline, CDR1 is SGHRS and CDR2 YFSETQ. There are 12 residues in the CDR3. CDR3 sequence reads: CASSLAQGGYTF. CDR3 coding DNA: TGCGCCAGCAGCTTGGCACAAGGCGGCTACACCTTC.